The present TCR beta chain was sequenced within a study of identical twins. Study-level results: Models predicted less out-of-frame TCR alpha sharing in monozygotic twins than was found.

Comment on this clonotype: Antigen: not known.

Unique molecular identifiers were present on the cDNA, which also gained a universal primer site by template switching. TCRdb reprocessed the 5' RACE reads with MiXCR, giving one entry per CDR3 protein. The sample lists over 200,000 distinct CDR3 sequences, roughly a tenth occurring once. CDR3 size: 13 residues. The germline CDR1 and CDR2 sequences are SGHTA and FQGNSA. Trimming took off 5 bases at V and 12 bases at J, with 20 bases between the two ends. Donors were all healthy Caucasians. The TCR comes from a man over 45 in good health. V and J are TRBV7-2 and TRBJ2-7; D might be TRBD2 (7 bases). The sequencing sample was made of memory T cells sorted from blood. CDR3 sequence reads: CASSQPGGAPLYF. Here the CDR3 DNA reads TGTGCCAGCAGCCAACCGGGGGGCGCACCATTGTACTTC.